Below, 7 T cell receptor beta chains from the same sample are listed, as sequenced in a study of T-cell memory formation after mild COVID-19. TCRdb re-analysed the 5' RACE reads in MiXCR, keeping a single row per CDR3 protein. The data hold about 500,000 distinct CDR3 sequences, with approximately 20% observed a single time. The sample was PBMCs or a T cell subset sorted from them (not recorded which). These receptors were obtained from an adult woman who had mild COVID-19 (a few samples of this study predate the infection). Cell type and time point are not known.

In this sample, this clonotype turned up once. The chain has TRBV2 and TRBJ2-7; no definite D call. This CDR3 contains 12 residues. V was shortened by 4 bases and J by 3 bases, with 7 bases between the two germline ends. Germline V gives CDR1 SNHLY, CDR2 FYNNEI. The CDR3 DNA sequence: TGTGCCAGCAGTGTGCTGCACTACGAGCAGTACTTC. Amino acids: CASSVLHYEQYF.

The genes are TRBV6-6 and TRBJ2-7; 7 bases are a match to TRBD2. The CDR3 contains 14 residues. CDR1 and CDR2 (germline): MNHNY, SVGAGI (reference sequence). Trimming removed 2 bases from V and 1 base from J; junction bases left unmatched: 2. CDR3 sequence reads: CASSYAGESYEQYF. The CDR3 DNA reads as TGTGCCAGCAGTTACGCGGGGGAATCCTACGAGCAGTACTTC.

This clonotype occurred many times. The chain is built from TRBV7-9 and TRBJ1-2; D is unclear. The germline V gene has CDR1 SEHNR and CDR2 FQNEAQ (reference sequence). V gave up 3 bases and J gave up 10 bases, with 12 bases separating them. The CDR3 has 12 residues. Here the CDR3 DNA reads TGTGCCAGCAGCTTTAACGGTCTCCTCTACACCTTC. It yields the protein CASSFNGLLYTF. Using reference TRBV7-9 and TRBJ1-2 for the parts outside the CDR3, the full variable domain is DTGVSQNPRHKITKRGQNVTFRCDPISEHNRLYWYRQTLGQGPEFLTYFQNEAQLEKSRLLSDRFSAERPKGSFSTLEIQRTEQGDSAMYLCASSFNGLLYTFGSGTRLTVV.

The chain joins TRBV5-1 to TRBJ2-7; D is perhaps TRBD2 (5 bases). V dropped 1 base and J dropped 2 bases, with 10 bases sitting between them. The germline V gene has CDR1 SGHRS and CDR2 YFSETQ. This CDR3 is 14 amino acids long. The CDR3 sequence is CASSLSPGTYEQYF. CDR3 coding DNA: TGCGCCAGCAGCTTGTCTCCGGGGACCTACGAGCAGTACTTC.

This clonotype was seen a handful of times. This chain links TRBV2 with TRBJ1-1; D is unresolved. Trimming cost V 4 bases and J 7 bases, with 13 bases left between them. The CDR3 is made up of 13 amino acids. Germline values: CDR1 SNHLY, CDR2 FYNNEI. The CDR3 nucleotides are TGTGCCAGCAGTGGACCCCTGACAAGTGAAGCTTTCTTT. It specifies CASSGPLTSEAFF.

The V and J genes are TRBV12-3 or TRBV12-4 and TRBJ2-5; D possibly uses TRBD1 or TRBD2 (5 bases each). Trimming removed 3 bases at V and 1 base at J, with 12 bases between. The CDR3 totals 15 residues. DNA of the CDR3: TGTGCCAGCAGTTTGGGACGGCGGATCCAAGAGACCCAGTACTTC. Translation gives CASSLGRRIQETQYF.

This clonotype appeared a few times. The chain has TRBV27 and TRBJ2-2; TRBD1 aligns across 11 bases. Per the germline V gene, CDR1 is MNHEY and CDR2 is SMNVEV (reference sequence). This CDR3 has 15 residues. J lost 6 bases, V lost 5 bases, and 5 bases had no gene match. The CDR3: CASSSRDRGSGELFF. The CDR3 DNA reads TGTGCCAGCAGTAGCCGGGACAGGGGGTCCGGGGAGCTGTTTTTT.